This T cell receptor (beta chain) was observed in a study of blood T cell repertoires in COVID-19. Study-level background: Samples taken during acute and convalescent COVID-19 were collected in the United States, Italy and Spain. T cells, B-cell-depleted T cells, or PBMCs supplied cDNA or gDNA.

The germline V gene encodes CDR1 SGHRS and CDR2 YFSETQ. This CDR3 has 13 residues. The V gene lost 0 bases and the J gene lost 3 bases, with 6 bases spanning the gap. A note on this clone: Different DNA sequences within this sample yield the same CDR3.

In the original processing: Counts of nucleated cells, estimated from reference gene primer amplification, were obtained. Profiled with immunoSEQ multiplex PCR; TCRdb holds only in-frame clones, not every one. The DNA gave D and trimming, while V, J and clone size come from that table. The data contain some 150,000 clones, approximately 80% of them singletons. Sequencing was done on a sample of peripheral blood. The TCR comes from a woman older than 75 with acute or convalescent COVID-19. The chain combines TRBV5-1 with TRBJ1-1; D is unclear. The CDR3 loop reads CASSLGRDTEAFF. CDR3 nucleotide sequence: TGCGCCAGCAGCTTGGGTCGGGACACTGAAGCTTTCTTT.